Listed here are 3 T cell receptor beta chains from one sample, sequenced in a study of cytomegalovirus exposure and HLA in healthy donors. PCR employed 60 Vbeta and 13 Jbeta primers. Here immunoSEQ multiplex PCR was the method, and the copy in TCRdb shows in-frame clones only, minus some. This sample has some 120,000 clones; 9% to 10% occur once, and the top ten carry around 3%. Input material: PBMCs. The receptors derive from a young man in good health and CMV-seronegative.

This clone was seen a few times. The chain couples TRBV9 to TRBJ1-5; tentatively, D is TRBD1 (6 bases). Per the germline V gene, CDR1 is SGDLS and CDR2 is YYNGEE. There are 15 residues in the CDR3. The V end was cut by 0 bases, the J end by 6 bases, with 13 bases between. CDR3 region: CASSVGGTNGQPQHF. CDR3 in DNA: TGTGCCAGCAGCGTAGGTGGGACAAATGGTCAGCCCCAGCATTTT.

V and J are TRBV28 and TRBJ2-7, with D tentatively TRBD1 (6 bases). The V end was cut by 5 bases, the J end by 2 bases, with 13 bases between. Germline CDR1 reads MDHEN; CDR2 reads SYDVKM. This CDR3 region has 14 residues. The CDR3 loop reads CASSGDGQPYEQYF. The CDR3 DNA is TGTGCCAGCAGTGGTGACGGACAGCCCTACGAGCAGTACTTC.

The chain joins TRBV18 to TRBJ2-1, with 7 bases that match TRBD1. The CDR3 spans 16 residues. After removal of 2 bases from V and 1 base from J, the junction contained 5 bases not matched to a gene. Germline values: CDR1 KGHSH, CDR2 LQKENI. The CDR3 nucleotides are TGTGCCAGCTCACCAGTTGGGGGACAGTCCTACAATGAGCAGTTCTTC. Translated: CASSPVGGQSYNEQFF.